This paragraph covers one T cell receptor beta chain sequence. The trim removed 5 bases at V and 4 bases at J, leaving 4 bases unmatched. The CDR3 runs 13 residues. In germline, CDR1 is MDHEN, CDR2 SYDVKM. This entry is derived from a study of OX40 agonist ivuxolimab in advanced cancers. Libraries were prepared by immunoSEQ multiplex PCR; TCRdb keeps only in-frame clonotypes and omits some of them. The data hold about 71,000 clones, with over 90% observed a single time. The TCR originated in an adult with an advanced solid tumor such as melanoma, head and neck, liver or kidney cancer. The sequences come from CD4+ or CD8+ T cells sorted from blood, collected in a trial of the OX40 agonist ivuxolimab. The rearrangement links TRBV28 to TRBJ1-2; the match to TRBD1 covers 7 bases. CDR3 protein: CASSRDSLYGYTF. CDR3 bases: TGTGCCAGCAGTCGGGACAGCCTCTATGGCTACACCTTC.